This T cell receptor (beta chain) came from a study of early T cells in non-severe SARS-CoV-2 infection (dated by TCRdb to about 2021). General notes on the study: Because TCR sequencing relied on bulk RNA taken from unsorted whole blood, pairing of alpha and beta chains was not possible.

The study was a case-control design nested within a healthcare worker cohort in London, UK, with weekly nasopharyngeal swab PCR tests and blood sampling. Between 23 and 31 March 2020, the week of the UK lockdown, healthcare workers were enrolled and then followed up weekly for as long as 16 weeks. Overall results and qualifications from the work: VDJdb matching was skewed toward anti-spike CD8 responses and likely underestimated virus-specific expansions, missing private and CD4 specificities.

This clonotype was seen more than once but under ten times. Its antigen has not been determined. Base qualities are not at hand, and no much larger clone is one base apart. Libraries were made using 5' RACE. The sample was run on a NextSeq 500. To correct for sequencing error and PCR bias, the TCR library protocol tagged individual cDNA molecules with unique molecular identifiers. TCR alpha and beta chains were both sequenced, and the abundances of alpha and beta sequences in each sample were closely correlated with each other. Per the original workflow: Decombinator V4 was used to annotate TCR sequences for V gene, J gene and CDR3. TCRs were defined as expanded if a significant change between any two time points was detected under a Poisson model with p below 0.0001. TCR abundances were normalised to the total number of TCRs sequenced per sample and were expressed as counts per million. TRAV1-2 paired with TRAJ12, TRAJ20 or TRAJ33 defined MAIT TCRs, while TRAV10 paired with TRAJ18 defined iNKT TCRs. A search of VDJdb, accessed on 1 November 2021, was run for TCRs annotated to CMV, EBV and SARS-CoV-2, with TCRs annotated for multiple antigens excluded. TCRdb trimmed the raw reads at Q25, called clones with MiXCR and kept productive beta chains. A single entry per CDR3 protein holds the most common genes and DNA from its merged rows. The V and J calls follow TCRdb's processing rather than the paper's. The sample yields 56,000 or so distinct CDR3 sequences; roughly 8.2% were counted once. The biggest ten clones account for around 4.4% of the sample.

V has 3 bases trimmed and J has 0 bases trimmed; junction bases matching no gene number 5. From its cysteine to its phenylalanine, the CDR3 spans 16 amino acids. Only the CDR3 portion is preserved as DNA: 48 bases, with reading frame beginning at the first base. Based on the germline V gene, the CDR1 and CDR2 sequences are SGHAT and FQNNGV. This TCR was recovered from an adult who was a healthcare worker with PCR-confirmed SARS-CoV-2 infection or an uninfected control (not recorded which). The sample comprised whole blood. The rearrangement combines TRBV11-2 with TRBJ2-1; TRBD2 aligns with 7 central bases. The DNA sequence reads TGTGCCAGCAGCTTGGTGCGGGAGAACTCCTACAATGAGCAGTTCTTC. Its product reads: CASSLVRENSYNEQFF.